The 30 T cell receptor beta chains reported below all come from one sample, sequenced in a study of cytomegalovirus exposure and HLA in healthy donors. The PCR had 60 Vbeta and 13 Jbeta primers. The method was immunoSEQ multiplex PCR; TCRdb's version includes in-frame clones alone and lacks a portion of them. The sample includes about 130,000 clones, around 77% of them seen just once. The sequenced sample was PBMCs. The receptors here all came from a man between 50 and 59 years old in good health and CMV-seronegative.

The rearrangement uses TRBV6-5 and TRBJ2-2; 8 bases are shared with TRBD2. CDR3 length: 14 amino acids. Germline trimming cut 7 bases from V and 1 base from J; bases unmatched to any gene: 2. Germline CDR1 and CDR2: MNHEY and SVGAGI. The CDR3 nucleotides read TGTGCCAGCAAAAGCGGGAGGAACACCGGGGAGCTGTTTTTT. Encoded protein: CASKSGRNTGELFF.

The rearrangement uses TRBV29-1 and TRBJ2-7, with 9 bases matching TRBD2. The V gene end was trimmed by 6 bases and the J gene end by 2 bases; junction bases not matched to a gene: 5. The CDR3 has 13 residues. Germline V gene sequence: CDR1 SQVTM, CDR2 ANQGSEA. The CDR3 nucleotides are TGCAGCGTAAAGACTAGCGGAACCTACGAGCAGTACTTC. It is translated as CSVKTSGTYEQYF.

This sequence joins TRBV6-6 and TRBJ1-5; D may be TRBD1 (6 bases). CDR1 and CDR2 (germline): MNHNY, SVGAGI (reference sequence). CDR3 size: 15 residues. The V gene lost 5 bases and the J gene lost 0 bases, with 11 bases spanning the gap. The CDR3 nucleotides are TGTGCCAGCAGTCCAGGACAGTATAGCAATCAGCCCCAGCATTTT. It translates to CASSPGQYSNQPQHF.

V usage is TRBV30 and J usage is TRBJ2-1, with D perhaps matching TRBD1 (8 bases). V lost 5 bases to trimming and J lost 0 bases, with 17 bases between them. The germline V gene encodes CDR1 GTSNPN and CDR2 SVGIG (reference sequence). This CDR3 region has 16 residues. The DNA of the CDR3 is TGTGCCTGGCAAACAGGGGGACTAAGCTCCTACAATGAGCAGTTCTTC. This translates into CAWQTGGLSSYNEQFF. The full variable domain, with the rest looked up from reference TRBV30 and TRBJ2-1, is SQTIHQWPATLVQPVGSPLSLECTVEGTSNPNLYWYRQAAGRGLQLLFYSVGIGQISSEVPQNLSASRPQDRQFILSSKKLLLSDSGFYLCAWQTGGLSSYNEQFFGPGTRLTVL.

This chain uses TRBV19 with TRBJ2-7; D gene uncertain. In germline, CDR1 is LNHDA, CDR2 SQIVND (reference sequence). Trimming took off 3 bases at V and 1 base at J, with 13 bases between the two ends. The CDR3 spans 15 residues. CDR3 sequence: CASSIGPAGSYEQYF. As DNA, the CDR3 is TGTGCCAGTAGTATCGGTCCAGCAGGATCCTACGAGCAGTACTTC.

The V call is TRBV11-3, the J call TRBJ2-3; a possible D gene is TRBD2 (5 bases). The germline V gene has CDR1 SGHNT and CDR2 YENEEA. This CDR3 has 13 residues. V lost 3 bases and J 3 bases, leaving 7 bases between the germline ends. DNA for the CDR3: TGTGCCAGCAGCTTGAGGGCGACAGATACGCAGTATTTT. Translation gives CASSLRATDTQYF. Drawing the rest from reference TRBV11-3 and TRBJ2-3, the complete variable domain is EAGVVQSPRYKIIEKKQPVAFWCNPISGHNTLYWYLQNLGQGPELLIRYENEEAVDDSQLPKDRFSAERLKGVDSTLKIQPAELGDSAVYLCASSLRATDTQYFGPGTRLTVL.

About this clone: One junction end does not reproduce the germline sequence, and a read error may be involved. The chain combines TRBV18 with TRBJ2-1; D gene uncertain. The CDR3 sequence is 11 residues long. Germline-derived CDR1 and CDR2 are KGHSH and LQKENI. The CDR3 DNA is TGTGCCAGCTCACCAGACGGGTCCCCAATCTTC. Translation gives CASSPDGSPIF.

This clone was counted only a few times. J is TRBJ2-1 and V is TRBV5-1; D unresolved. V was pared by 0 bases and J by 8 bases, with 12 bases between. Germline loops: CDR1 SGHRS, CDR2 YFSETQ. The CDR3 totals 14 residues. The CDR3 sequence: CASSLGFTSDEQFF. The CDR3 DNA reads as TGCGCCAGCAGCTTGGGCTTTACTTCCGATGAGCAGTTCTTC.

As to this clone: Other DNA sequences in the sample encode the same CDR3. The V gene is TRBV29-1, the J gene TRBJ2-7; 8 nucleotides line up with TRBD1. The CDR3 has 12 residues. Unmatched junction bases numbered 3, after V lost 4 bases and J lost 4 bases. Germline CDR1 reads SQVTM; CDR2 reads ANQGSEA. The CDR3 bases are TGCAGCGTTGGGACAGGGAGTTACGAGCAGTACTTC. Translating it yields CSVGTGSYEQYF.

The chain links TRBV7-2 to TRBJ2-1; 9 nucleotides agree with TRBD2. Germline loops: CDR1 SGHTA, CDR2 FQGNSA. The CDR3 has 13 amino acids. V lost 3 bases to trimming and J lost 15 bases; unmatched junction nucleotides: 9. CDR3 sequence reads: CASSLVAGGGMFF. Here the CDR3 DNA reads TGTGCCAGCAGCTTGGTGGCGGGAGGGGGGATGTTCTTC. Full variable domain (outside the CDR3, taken from reference TRBV7-2 and TRBJ2-1): GAGVSQSPSNKVTEKGKDVELRCDPISGHTALYWYRQSLGQGLEFLIYFQGNSAPDKSGLPSDRFSAERTGGSVSTLTIQRTQQEDSAVYLCASSLVAGGGMFFGPGTRLTVL.

The table lists this clone with a few counts. The V gene is TRBV19, the J gene TRBJ1-2; D unclear. The CDR3 is 13 residues long. Trimming pared 4 bases from V and 5 bases from J, leaving 11 bases between. The germline V gene encodes CDR1 LNHDA and CDR2 SQIVND (reference sequence). The CDR3 spells CASSTYGLYGYTF. CDR3 bases: TGTGCCAGTAGTACCTACGGACTTTATGGCTACACCTTC.

Only one count was recorded for this clone. This rearrangement joins TRBV7-9 to TRBJ1-2; D remains unclear. V gave up 3 bases and J gave up 3 bases, with 8 bases separating them. The length of the CDR3 is 13 residues. CDR1 and CDR2 (germline): SEHNR, FQNEAQ (reference sequence). In DNA form, the CDR3 reads TGTGCCAGCAGCTTGGTCACTGACTATGGCTACACCTTC. This encodes CASSLVTDYGYTF.

The chain carries TRBV15 and TRBJ2-3; tentative D call: TRBD2 (7 bases). The germline CDR1 and CDR2 sequences are LNHNV and YYDKDF (reference sequence). The CDR3 has 16 residues. V lost 5 bases, J lost 2 bases, and 17 bases lay in between. The CDR3 reads CATSGWGGLNTDTQYF. CDR3 bases: TGTGCCACCAGCGGCTGGGGGGGGCTCAACACAGATACGCAGTATTTT.

This clone has a single count. V gene TRBV10-1 combines with J gene TRBJ2-5, with 8 bases lining up with TRBD1. The CDR3 sequence is 16 residues long. V gave up 3 bases and J gave up 4 bases; unmatched junction bases: 10. Per germline, CDR1 WNHNN and CDR2 SYGVQD (reference sequence). The CDR3 coding sequence is TGCGCCAGCAGTGACCTTATATCAGGGGGCGCAGAGACCCAGTACTTC. It translates to CASSDLISGGAETQYF.

The chain links TRBV29-1 to TRBJ2-7, with 7 positions matching TRBD1. Looked up from germline, CDR1 is SQVTM and CDR2 is ANQGSEA. V lost 3 bases and J lost 6; bases outside the gene matches: 14. There are 15 residues in the CDR3. The CDR3 spells CSVEKGDRATTEQYF. CDR3 DNA: TGCAGCGTTGAGAAGGGGGACAGAGCTACAACCGAGCAGTACTTC.

This clone was seen a few times. DNA of the CDR3: TGTGCCAGCAGCTTGGCCCGGGGTCAGCCCCAGCATTTT. This encodes CASSLARGQPQHF. This rearrangement joins TRBV5-8 to TRBJ1-5; D unclear. This CDR3 is 13 amino acids long. The germline V gene has CDR1 SGHTS and CDR2 YDEGEE. V lost 0 bases and J lost 6, with 7 bases in between. Together with reference TRBV5-8 and TRBJ1-5, the CDR3 gives the full variable domain: EAGVTQSPTHLIKTRGQQATLRCSPISGHTSVYWYQQALGLGLQFLLWYDEGEERNRGNFPPRFSGRQFPNYSSELNVNALELEDSALYLCASSLARGQPQHFGDGTRLSIL.

This clone was counted once. The chain recombines TRBV2 with TRBJ2-5; TRBD1 aligns across 7 bases. The DNA matches TRBJ2-7 better at its end, which makes the J call doubtful. Looked up from germline, CDR1 is SNHLY and CDR2 is FYNNEI. This CDR3 is 13 amino acids long. The DNA of the CDR3 is TGTGCCAGCAGTACAGGGGACGGCTACGAGCAGTACTTC. Protein product: CASSTGDGYEQYF.

V usage is TRBV5-1 and J usage is TRBJ2-5; tentatively, D is TRBD2 (5 bases). The CDR3 length is 14 residues. Trimming pared 4 bases from V and 5 bases from J, leaving 15 bases between. Per the germline V gene, CDR1 is SGHRS and CDR2 is YFSETQ. The CDR3 region has the DNA TGCGCCAGCAGCCGAACGGACTCGCGGGAGACCCAGTACTTC. Its protein is CASSRTDSRETQYF.

The gene calls are TRBV2 and TRBJ1-3; 7 bases map to TRBD1. V dropped 1 base and J dropped 4; count of bases not matched to a gene: 7. This CDR3 is 16 amino acids long. Germline CDR1 is SNHLY and CDR2 is FYNNEI. The CDR3 spells CASSEGTGLGGNTIYF. CDR3 bases: TGTGCCAGCAGTGAAGGGACAGGCCTAGGAGGAAACACCATATATTTT.

CDR3 protein: CASSLELLSYNEQFF. CDR3 DNA: TGTGCCAGCAGCTTAGAACTACTATCCTACAATGAGCAGTTCTTC. The chain combines TRBV7-8 with TRBJ2-1; no clear D. This CDR3 contains 15 residues. Trimming removed 1 base at V and 1 base at J, with 8 bases between. Germline values: CDR1 SGHVS, CDR2 FQNEAQ.

With regard to this clone: The sample contains more than one DNA sequence encoding this CDR3. The DNA for the CDR3 is TGTGCCACCAGCAGGGACAGGGTCCAAGAGACCCAGTACTTC. Protein product: CATSRDRVQETQYF. This chain joins TRBV15 and TRBJ2-5; 8 bases line up with TRBD1. The germline CDR1 and CDR2 sequences are LNHNV and YYDKDF (reference sequence). Trimming at V came to 3 bases and at J to 1 base, leaving 1 base not matched to a gene. This CDR3 spans 14 amino acids. The full variable domain, in which reference TRBV15 and TRBJ2-5 provide the parts outside the CDR3, is DAMVIQNPRYQVTQFGKPVTLSCSQTLNHNVMYWYQQKSSQAPKLLFHYYDKDFNNEADTPDNFQSRRPNTSFCFLDIRSPGLGDTAMYLCATSRDRVQETQYFGPGTRLLVL.

The J gene is TRBJ1-5, the V gene TRBV6-1; D call uncertain. Trimming pared 3 bases from V and 0 bases from J, leaving 21 bases between. This CDR3 has 19 residues. Looked up from germline, CDR1 is MNHNS and CDR2 is SASEGT. DNA for the CDR3: TGTGCCAGCAGTGACCGCCCCCCGACTGTCATTTATAGCAATCAGCCCCAGCATTTT. Protein product: CASSDRPPTVIYSNQPQHF.

The chain links TRBV7-2 to TRBJ2-7, with 9 bases that match TRBD2. The CDR3 has 14 residues. V dropped 4 bases and J dropped 4; count of bases not matched to a gene: 5. Germline V gene sequence: CDR1 SGHTA, CDR2 FQGNSA. In DNA form, the CDR3 reads TGTGCCAGCAGCTCACTAGCGGGTGTATACGAGCAGTACTTC. Its translation: CASSSLAGVYEQYF.

This rearrangement joins TRBV13 to TRBJ2-3; D remains ambiguous. Trimming pared 2 bases from V and 4 bases from J, leaving 16 bases between. Per germline, CDR1 PRHDT and CDR2 FYEKMQ (reference sequence). This CDR3 contains 16 residues. CDR3 DNA: TGTGCCAGCAGCTTACTGCGGCCTCAAGGTGCAGATACGCAGTATTTT. Encoded protein: CASSLLRPQGADTQYF.

This chain joins TRBV10-3 and TRBJ2-7; 7 bases are a match to TRBD1. Germline V gene lookup returns CDR1 ENHRY and CDR2 SYGVKD. The trim removed 3 bases at V and 2 bases at J, leaving 4 bases unmatched. The CDR3 sequence is 14 residues long. The CDR3 here is CAISEQGQTYEQYF. CDR3 sequence (DNA): TGTGCCATCAGTGAACAGGGGCAGACCTACGAGCAGTACTTC.

The rearrangement uses TRBV11-3 and TRBJ2-7, with 12 bases identical to TRBD2. CDR1 and CDR2 (germline): SGHNT, YENEEA. The CDR3 sequence is 14 residues long. Trimming took 4 bases from V and 5 from J; bases not matched to a gene: 3. The CDR3: CASSSTSGSDEQYF. The CDR3 DNA follows: TGTGCCAGCAGCTCGACTAGCGGGAGTGACGAGCAGTACTTC.

This clone was observed a few times. V usage is TRBV7-2 and J usage is TRBJ2-1; 8 bases align to TRBD2. Germline values: CDR1 SGHTA, CDR2 FQGNSA. This CDR3 is built from 19 residues. The junction had 13 bases not matched to a gene; V was cut back by 3 bases and J by 0 bases. This chain's CDR3 is CASSFPRRGSGNSYNEQFF. CDR3 in DNA: TGTGCCAGCAGCTTTCCCCGTAGGGGTAGCGGGAACTCCTACAATGAGCAGTTCTTC.

The CDR3 bases are TGTGCCAGCAGCTCCCCAGGGGCGAGGGGATATAGCAATCAGCCCCAGCATTTT. It yields the protein CASSSPGARGYSNQPQHF. This chain links TRBV7-9 with TRBJ1-5; a possible D gene is TRBD1 (6 bases). The CDR3 has 18 amino acids. Germline V gene data show CDR1 as SEHNR and CDR2 as FQNEAQ (reference sequence). The ends were cut back, 4 bases at V and 0 bases at J, with 19 bases in the middle. The whole variable domain, remainder taken from reference TRBV7-9 and TRBJ1-5, is DTGVSQNPRHKITKRGQNVTFRCDPISEHNRLYWYRQTLGQGPEFLTYFQNEAQLEKSRLLSDRFSAERPKGSFSTLEIQRTEQGDSAMYLCASSSPGARGYSNQPQHFGDGTRLSIL.

The gene calls are TRBV6-1 and TRBJ2-7; 12 nucleotides agree with TRBD2. J gave up 5 bases and V 1 base, and 3 bases lay outside the gene matches. The CDR3 has 15 residues. CDR1 and CDR2 from the germline V gene are MNHNS and SASEGT. CDR3 loop: CASSEGASGRDEQYF. CDR3 DNA: TGTGCCAGCAGTGAAGGGGCTAGCGGGAGGGACGAGCAGTACTTC.

This clone has more than one count but fewer than ten. The chain links TRBV2 to TRBJ2-2; tentatively, D is TRBD2 (6 bases). Trimming removed 4 bases from V and 5 bases from J, with 11 bases in between. Germline V gene sequence: CDR1 SNHLY, CDR2 FYNNEI. The CDR3 is 14 amino acids. The CDR3 DNA sequence: TGTGCCAGCAGTGCGGAGGGCCGGACCGGGGAGCTGTTTTTT. It yields the protein CASSAEGRTGELFF.